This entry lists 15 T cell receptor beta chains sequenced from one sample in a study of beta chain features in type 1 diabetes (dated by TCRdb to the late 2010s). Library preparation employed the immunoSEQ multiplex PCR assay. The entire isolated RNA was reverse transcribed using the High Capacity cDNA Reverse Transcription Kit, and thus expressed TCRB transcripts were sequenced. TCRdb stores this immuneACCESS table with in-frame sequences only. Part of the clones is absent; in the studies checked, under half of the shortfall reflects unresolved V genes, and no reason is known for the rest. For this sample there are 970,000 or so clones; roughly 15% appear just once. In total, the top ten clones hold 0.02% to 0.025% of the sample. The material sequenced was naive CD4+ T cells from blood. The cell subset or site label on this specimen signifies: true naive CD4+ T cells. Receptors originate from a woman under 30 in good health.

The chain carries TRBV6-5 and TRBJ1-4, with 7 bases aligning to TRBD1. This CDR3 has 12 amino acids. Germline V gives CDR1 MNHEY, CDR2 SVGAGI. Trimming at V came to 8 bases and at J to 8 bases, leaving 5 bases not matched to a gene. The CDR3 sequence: CASPGGREKLFF. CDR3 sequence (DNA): TGTGCCAGCCCAGGGGGAAGGGAAAAACTGTTTTTT.

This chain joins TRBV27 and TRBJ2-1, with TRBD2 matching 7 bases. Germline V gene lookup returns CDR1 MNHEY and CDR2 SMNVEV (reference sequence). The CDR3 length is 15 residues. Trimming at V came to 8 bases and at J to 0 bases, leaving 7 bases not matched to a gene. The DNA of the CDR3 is TGTGCCAGCTCAACAGCGGGGAGCTCCTACAATGAGCAGTTCTTC. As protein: CASSTAGSSYNEQFF.

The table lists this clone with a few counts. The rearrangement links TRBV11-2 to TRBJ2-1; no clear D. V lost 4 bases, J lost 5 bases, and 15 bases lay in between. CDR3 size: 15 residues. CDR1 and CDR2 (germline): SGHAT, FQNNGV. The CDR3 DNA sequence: TGTGCCAGCAGCTCCGATACCTTTCTGCACAATGAGCAGTTCTTC. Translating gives CASSSDTFLHNEQFF. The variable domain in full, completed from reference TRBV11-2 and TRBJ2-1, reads EAGVAQSPRYKIIEKRQSVAFWCNPISGHATLYWYQQILGQGPKLLIQFQNNGVVDDSQLPKDRFSAERLKGVDSTLKIQPAKLEDSAVYLCASSSDTFLHNEQFFGPGTRLTVL.

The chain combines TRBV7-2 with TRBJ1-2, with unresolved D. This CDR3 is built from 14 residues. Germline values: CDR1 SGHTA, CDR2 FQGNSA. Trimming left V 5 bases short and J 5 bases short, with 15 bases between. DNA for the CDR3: TGTGCCAGCAGCCAGTACGGCATTACTTATGGCTACACCTTC. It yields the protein CASSQYGITYGYTF.

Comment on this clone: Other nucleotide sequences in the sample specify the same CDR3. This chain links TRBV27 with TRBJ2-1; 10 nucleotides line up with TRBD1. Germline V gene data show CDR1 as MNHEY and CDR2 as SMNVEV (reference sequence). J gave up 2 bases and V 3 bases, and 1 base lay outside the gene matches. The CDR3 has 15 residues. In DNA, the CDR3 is TGTGCCAGCAGTTTGACAGGGGGCGCCTACAATGAGCAGTTCTTC. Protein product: CASSLTGGAYNEQFF.

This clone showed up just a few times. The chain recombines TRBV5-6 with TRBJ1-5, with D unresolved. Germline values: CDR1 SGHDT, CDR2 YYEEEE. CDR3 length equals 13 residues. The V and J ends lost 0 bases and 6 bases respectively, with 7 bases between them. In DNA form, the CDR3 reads TGTGCCAGCAGCTTGGCGAGCTCTCAGCCCCAGCATTTT. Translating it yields CASSLASSQPQHF.

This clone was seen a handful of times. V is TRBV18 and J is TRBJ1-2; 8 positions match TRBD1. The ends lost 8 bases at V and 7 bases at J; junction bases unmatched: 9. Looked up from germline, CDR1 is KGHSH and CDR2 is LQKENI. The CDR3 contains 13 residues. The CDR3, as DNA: TGTGCCAGCGGATTGGGACAGGTCTTTGGCTACACCTTC. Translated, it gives CASGLGQVFGYTF.

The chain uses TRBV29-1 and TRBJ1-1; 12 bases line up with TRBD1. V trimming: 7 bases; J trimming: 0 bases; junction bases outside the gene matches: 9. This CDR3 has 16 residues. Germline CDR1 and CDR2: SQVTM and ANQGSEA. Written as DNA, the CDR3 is TGCAGCGGAGGGGCCGGGACAGGGGGCATGAACACTGAAGCTTTCTTT. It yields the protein CSGGAGTGGMNTEAFF.

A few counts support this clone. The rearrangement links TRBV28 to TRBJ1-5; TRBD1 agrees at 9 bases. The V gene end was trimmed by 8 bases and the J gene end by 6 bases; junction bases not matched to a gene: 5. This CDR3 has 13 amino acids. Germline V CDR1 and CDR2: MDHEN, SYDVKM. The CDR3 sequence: CASVRQGGQPQHF. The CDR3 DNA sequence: TGTGCCAGCGTAAGACAGGGGGGTCAGCCCCAGCATTTT.

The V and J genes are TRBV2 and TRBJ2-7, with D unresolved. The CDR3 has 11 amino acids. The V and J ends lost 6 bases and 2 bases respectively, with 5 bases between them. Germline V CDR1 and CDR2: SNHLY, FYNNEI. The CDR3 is CASRHAYEQYF. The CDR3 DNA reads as TGTGCCAGCAGGCACGCCTACGAGCAGTACTTC.

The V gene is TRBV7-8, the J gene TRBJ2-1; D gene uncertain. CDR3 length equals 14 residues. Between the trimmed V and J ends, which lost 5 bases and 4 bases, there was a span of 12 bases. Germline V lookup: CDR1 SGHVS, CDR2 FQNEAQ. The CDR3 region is CASSVQRSYNEQFF. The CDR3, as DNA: TGTGCCAGCAGCGTACAGAGAAGTTACAATGAGCAGTTCTTC. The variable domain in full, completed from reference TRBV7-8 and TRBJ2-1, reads GAGVSQSPRYKVAKRGQDVALRCDPISGHVSLFWYQQALGQGPEFLTYFQNEAQLDKSGLPSDRFFAERPEGSVSTLKIQRTQQEDSAVYLCASSVQRSYNEQFFGPGTRLTVL.

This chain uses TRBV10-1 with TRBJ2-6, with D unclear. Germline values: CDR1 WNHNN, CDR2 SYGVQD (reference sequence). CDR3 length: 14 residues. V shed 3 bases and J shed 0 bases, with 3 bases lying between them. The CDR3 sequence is CASSDASGANVLTF. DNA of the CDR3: TGCGCCAGCAGTGATGCCTCTGGGGCCAACGTCCTGACTTTC.

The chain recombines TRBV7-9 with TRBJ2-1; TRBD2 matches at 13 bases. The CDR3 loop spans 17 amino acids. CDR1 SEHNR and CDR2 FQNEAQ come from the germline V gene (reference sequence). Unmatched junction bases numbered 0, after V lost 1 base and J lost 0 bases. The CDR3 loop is CASSLGTSGSSYNEQFF. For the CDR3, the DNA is TGTGCCAGCAGCTTAGGGACTAGCGGGAGCTCCTACAATGAGCAGTTCTTC.

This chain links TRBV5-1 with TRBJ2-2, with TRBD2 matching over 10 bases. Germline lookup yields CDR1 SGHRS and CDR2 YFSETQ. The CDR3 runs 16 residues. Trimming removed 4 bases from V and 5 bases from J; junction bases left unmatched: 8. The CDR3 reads CASSPLQGLATGELFF. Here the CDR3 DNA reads TGCGCCAGCAGCCCCCTCCAGGGACTAGCGACCGGGGAGCTGTTTTTT.

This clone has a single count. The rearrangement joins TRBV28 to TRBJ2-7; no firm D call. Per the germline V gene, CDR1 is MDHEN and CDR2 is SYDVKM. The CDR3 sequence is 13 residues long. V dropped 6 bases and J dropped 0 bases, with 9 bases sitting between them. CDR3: CASSAESSYEQYF. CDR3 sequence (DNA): TGTGCCAGCAGCGCGGAAAGCTCCTACGAGCAGTACTTC. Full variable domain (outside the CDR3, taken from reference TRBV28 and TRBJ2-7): DVKVTQSSRYLVKRTGEKVFLECVQDMDHENMFWYRQDPGLGLRLIYFSYDVKMKEKGDIPEGYSVSREKKERFSLILESASTNQTSMYLCASSAESSYEQYFGPGTRLTVT.